A single sample gave rise to the 5 T cell receptor beta chains below, sequenced in a study of T cells expressing NK-cell markers. For each CDR3 protein, TCRdb gives one entry from its re-call of the 5' RACE reads, without DNA. This sample's table reports about 550,000 distinct CDR3 sequences. Material: blood T cells: a sorted CD56 or NKG2C T cell subset, CD4+ or CD8+ T cells, or bulk PBMC T cells (not recorded which). All receptors come from a man aged 18 to 30 in good health.

The chain uses TRBV4-3 and TRBJ2-7; the TRBD1 assignment by TCRdb is unverifiable without DNA. The germline CDR1 and CDR2 sequences are LGHNA and YSLEER. The CDR3 spans 17 residues. Here the CDR3 reads CASSPHWGRKDTYEQYF.

The chain combines TRBV10-2 with TRBJ2-2; TCRdb's D call, TRBD1, is unchecked because there is no DNA. The CDR3 is 14 amino acids. Germline lookup yields CDR1 WSHSY and CDR2 SAAADI. The chain's CDR3 is CASTEQTNTGELFF.

The chain couples TRBV12-3 or TRBV12-4 to TRBJ2-1; TCRdb indicates TRBD1, and absent DNA this call remains unverified. The CDR3 is made up of 15 amino acids. The CDR3 here is CASSLEGALHNEQFF.

This chain connects TRBV4-2 to TRBJ2-7; TCRdb's assignment of TRBD1 cannot be checked, as there is no DNA. CDR1 is LGHNA, CDR2 YNFKEQ, per germline. This CDR3 comprises 16 residues. The CDR3: CASSSGAGRLTYEQYF.

The chain has TRBV12-3 or TRBV12-4 and TRBJ2-1; TCRdb names TRBD1, which stays unverified in the absence of DNA. The CDR3 is 15 residues long. Here the CDR3 reads CASSPGQYSYNEQFF.